This T cell receptor beta chain was captured by sequencing in a study of graft-versus-host responses after intestinal transplantation. Broader study findings: Patients with graft-donor T cell macrochimerism had high graft-versus-host to host-versus-graft clonal ratios in allografts. Recipient-marrow GvH clones were detected, some having first appeared in ileum or blood.

As to this clone: Its antigen is as yet unknown.

Sequencing used immunoSEQ multiplex PCR; TCRdb keeps in-frame clones, though not all of them. The sample has under 85,000 clones, 90% seen once. The receptor's source is a human donor who received an intestinal transplant. The sample consisted of unstimulated CD8+ T cells sorted from spleen or lymph node cells, taken before intestinal transplant.

Written as DNA, the CDR3 is TGTGCCAGCAGCCAAGACGGAGGGAATGAGCAGTTCTTC. Translated: CASSQDGGNEQFF. The rearrangement uses TRBV4-2 and TRBJ2-1; perhaps TRBD2 as D (6 bases). The germline V gene encodes CDR1 LGHNA and CDR2 YNFKEQ. V gave up 0 bases and J gave up 7 bases, with 7 bases separating them. The CDR3 length is 13 residues.